Below, 10 T cell receptor beta chains from the same sample are listed, as sequenced in a study of metastatic and nonmetastatic thyroid tumors. TCRdb re-called the PCR reads via MiXCR. The sample has about 20,000 clones, approximately 40% seen once. Patients were all untreated before their thyroid surgery. The specimen was blood. These receptors were taken from a male donor with papillary thyroid cancer or a benign thyroid nodule (not recorded which). Some clones in this sample may be carry-over from other donors' samples.

This clone was counted only a few times. The chain combines TRBV6-5 with TRBJ2-1, with 10 bases that match TRBD2. The CDR3 extends over 16 amino acids. Germline V gives CDR1 MNHEY, CDR2 SVGAGI. Trimming took 6 bases from V and 9 from J; bases not matched to a gene: 14. In DNA, the CDR3 is TGTGCCAGCAGCCGCACGAGCGGGGGGGATTGGGGTGAGCAGTTCTTC. Translated: CASSRTSGGDWGEQFF.

There are many counts of this clone. This chain links TRBV9 with TRBJ1-3; no firm D call. Looked up from germline, CDR1 is SGDLS and CDR2 is YYNGEE. Deletions cut 5 bases from V and 0 bases from J, with 6 bases between. The CDR3 consists of 13 residues. Here the CDR3 reads CASRGTSGNTIYF. CDR3 sequence (DNA): TGTGCCAGCAGAGGAACCTCTGGAAACACCATATATTTT.

A few counts support this clone. The V call is TRBV2, the J call TRBJ1-1, with D unclear. V lost 4 bases and J lost 1, with 7 bases in between. Germline CDR1 SNHLY, CDR2 FYNNEI. The CDR3 is 13 amino acids. The CDR3 spells CASSGEWNTEAFF. The CDR3 DNA is TGTGCCAGCAGTGGGGAGTGGAACACTGAAGCTTTCTTT.

The chain joins TRBV18 to TRBJ2-7; TRBD1 matches 9 bases. Germline values: CDR1 KGHSH, CDR2 LQKENI. J lost 7 bases, V lost 3 bases, and 7 bases had no gene match. This CDR3 has 14 amino acids. CDR3 in amino acids: CASSPGQGNEEQYF. As DNA, the CDR3 is TGTGCCAGCTCACCCGGACAGGGGAATGAGGAGCAGTACTTC.

The V gene is TRBV7-3, the J gene TRBJ2-2, with 7 bases that match TRBD1. The length of the CDR3 is 16 residues. The germline CDR1 and CDR2 sequences are SGHTA and FQGTGA. With V trimmed by 5 bases and J by 1 base, 7 bases remained unmatched. The CDR3 nucleotides read TGTGCCAGCAGCCCTAGACAGGGCGGGAACACCGGGGAGCTGTTTTTT. It specifies CASSPRQGGNTGELFF.

This clone was counted many times. This chain joins TRBV27 and TRBJ2-1; D gene uncertain. Between the trimmed V and J ends, which lost 6 bases and 4 bases, there was a span of 4 bases. CDR3 length: 11 amino acids. Germline V gene lookup returns CDR1 MNHEY and CDR2 SMNVEV (reference sequence). Here the CDR3 DNA reads TGTGCCAGCAGCGGGTACAATGAGCAGTTCTTC. Protein: CASSGYNEQFF.

DNA of the CDR3: TGCAGTGCTAGTAAAATCGGAATGGTATATTTT. It yields the protein CSASKIGMVYF. The V and J genes are TRBV20-1 and TRBJ1-3; D is unresolved. V lost 3 bases and J 14 bases, leaving 14 bases between the germline ends. Germline values: CDR1 DFQATT, CDR2 SNEGSKA (reference sequence). CDR3 length equals 11 residues.

This clone was counted ten times or more. This chain connects TRBV4-1 to TRBJ2-1; 7 bases align to TRBD1. V lost 4 bases to trimming and J lost 0 bases; unmatched junction nucleotides: 3. This CDR3 region has 15 residues. From germline, CDR1 is MGHRA and CDR2 YSYEKL. The CDR3 region has the DNA TGCGCCAGCAGCCGACCAGGGGGCTCCTACAATGAGCAGTTCTTC. This codes for CASSRPGGSYNEQFF.

The J gene is TRBJ2-7, the V gene TRBV18; the D gene is possibly TRBD1 (5 bases). V was cut by 3 bases and J by 6 bases, with 12 bases left in between. The CDR3 runs to 13 residues. Germline V gene sequence: CDR1 KGHSH, CDR2 LQKENI. For the CDR3, the DNA is TGTGCCAGCTCACCTCAAGTAGGGGCCGAGCAGTACTTC. This codes for CASSPQVGAEQYF. Variable domain in full (rest from reference TRBV18 and TRBJ2-7): NAGVMQNPRHLVRRRGQEARLRCSPMKGHSHVYWYRQLPEEGLKFMVYLQKENIIDESGMPKERFSAEFPKEGPSILRIQQVVRGDSAAYFCASSPQVGAEQYFGPGTRLTVT.

The chain employs TRBV11-3 and TRBJ2-7; D may be TRBD1 (6 bases). Germline V gene data show CDR1 as SGHNT and CDR2 as YENEEA. The V gene lost 5 bases and the J gene lost 3 bases, with 14 bases spanning the gap. The CDR3 consists of 14 residues. The CDR3 here is CASSHRQVRYEQYF. DNA of the CDR3: TGTGCCAGCAGCCACCGACAGGTCCGCTACGAGCAGTACTTC.